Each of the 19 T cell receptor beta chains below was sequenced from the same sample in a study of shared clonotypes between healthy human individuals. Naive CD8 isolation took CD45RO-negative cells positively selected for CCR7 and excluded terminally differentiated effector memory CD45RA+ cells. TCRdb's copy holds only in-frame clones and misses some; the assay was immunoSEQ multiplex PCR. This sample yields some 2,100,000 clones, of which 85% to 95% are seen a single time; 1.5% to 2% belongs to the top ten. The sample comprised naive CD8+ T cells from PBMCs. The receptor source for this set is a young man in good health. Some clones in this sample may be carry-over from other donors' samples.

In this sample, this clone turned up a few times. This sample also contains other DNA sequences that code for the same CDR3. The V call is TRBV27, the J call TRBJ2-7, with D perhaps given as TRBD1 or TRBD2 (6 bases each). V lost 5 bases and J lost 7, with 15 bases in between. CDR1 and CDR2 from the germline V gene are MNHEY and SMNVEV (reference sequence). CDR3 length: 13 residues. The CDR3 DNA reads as TGTGCCAGCAGTCTCCGGGGGCCGGGAGAGCAGTACTTC. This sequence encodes CASSLRGPGEQYF.

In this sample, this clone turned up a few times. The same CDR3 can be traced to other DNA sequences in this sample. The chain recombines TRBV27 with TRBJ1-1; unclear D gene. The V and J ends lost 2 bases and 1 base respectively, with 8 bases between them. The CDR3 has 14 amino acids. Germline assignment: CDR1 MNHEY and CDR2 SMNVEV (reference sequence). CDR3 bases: TGTGCCAGCAGTTTACGAGATAAGAACACTGAAGCTTTCTTT. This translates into CASSLRDKNTEAFF.

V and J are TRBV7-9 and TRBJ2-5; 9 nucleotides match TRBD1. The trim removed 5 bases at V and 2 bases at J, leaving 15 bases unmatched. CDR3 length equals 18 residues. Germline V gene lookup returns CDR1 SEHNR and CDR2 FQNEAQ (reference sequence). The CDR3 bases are TGTGCCAGCAGCGTCAAAGTCCCCGGGACAGGGTTTCAAGAGACCCAGTACTTC. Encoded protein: CASSVKVPGTGFQETQYF. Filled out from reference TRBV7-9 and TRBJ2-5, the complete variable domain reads DTGVSQNPRHKITKRGQNVTFRCDPISEHNRLYWYRQTLGQGPEFLTYFQNEAQLEKSRLLSDRFSAERPKGSFSTLEIQRTEQGDSAMYLCASSVKVPGTGFQETQYFGPGTRLLVL.

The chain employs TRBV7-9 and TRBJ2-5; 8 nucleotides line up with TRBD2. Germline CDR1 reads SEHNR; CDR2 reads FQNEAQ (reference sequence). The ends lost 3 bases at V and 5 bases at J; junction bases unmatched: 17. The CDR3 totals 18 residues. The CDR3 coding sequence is TGTGCCAGCAGCTTTTTCCCCATCCTAGCGGGTGGCAGGGAGACCCAGTACTTC. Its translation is CASSFFPILAGGRETQYF.

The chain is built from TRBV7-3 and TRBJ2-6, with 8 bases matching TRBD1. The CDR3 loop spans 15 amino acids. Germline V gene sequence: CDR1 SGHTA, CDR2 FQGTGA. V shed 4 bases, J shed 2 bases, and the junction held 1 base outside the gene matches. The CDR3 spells CASSSTGAGANVLTF. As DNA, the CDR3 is TGTGCCAGCAGCTCGACAGGGGCTGGGGCCAACGTCCTGACTTTC.

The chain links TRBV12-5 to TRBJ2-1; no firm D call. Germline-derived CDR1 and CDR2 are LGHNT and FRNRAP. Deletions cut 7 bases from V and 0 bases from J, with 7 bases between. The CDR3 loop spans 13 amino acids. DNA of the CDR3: TGTGCTAGTGCAGCGAGCTCCTACAATGAGCAGTTCTTC. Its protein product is CASAASSYNEQFF.

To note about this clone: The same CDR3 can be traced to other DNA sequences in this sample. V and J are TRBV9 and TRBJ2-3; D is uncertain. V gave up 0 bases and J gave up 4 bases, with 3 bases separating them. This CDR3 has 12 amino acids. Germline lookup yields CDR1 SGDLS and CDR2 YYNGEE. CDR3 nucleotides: TGTGCCAGCAGCGTAGACTCAGATACGCAGTATTTT. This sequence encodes CASSVDSDTQYF.

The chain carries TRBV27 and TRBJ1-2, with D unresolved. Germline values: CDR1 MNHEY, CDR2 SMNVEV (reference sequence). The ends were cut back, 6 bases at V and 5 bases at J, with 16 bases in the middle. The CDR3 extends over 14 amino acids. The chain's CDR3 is CASSPRAEGYGYTF. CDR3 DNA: TGTGCCAGCAGCCCCCGCGCAGAAGGGTATGGCTACACCTTC.

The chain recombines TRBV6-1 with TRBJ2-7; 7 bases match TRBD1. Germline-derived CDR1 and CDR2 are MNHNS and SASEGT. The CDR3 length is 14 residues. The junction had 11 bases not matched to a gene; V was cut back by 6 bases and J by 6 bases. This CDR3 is CASREFDRVPEQYF. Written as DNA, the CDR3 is TGTGCCAGCAGGGAATTCGACAGGGTTCCCGAGCAGTACTTC.

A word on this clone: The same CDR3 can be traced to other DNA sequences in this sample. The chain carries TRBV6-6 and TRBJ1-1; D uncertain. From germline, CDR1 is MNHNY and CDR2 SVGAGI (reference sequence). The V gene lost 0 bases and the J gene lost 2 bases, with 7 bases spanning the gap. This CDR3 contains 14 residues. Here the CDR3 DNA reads TGTGCCAGCAGTTACTCAGAGGGAAACACTGAAGCTTTCTTT. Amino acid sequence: CASSYSEGNTEAFF.

CDR3 sequence: CASINGTSGPGELFF. The CDR3 DNA follows: TGCGCCAGTATCAACGGGACTAGCGGTCCCGGGGAGCTGTTTTTT. This chain uses TRBV10-2 with TRBJ2-2; TRBD2 aligns across 11 bases. Germline CDR1 reads WSHSY; CDR2 reads SAAADI. The junction had 9 bases not matched to a gene; V was cut back by 9 bases and J by 6 bases. CDR3 size: 15 residues.

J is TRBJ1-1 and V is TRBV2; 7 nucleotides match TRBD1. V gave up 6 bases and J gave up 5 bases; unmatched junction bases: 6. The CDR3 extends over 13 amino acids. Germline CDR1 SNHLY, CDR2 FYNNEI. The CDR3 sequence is CASRIQGKTEAFF. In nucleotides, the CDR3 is TGTGCCAGCAGAATACAGGGGAAGACTGAAGCTTTCTTT.

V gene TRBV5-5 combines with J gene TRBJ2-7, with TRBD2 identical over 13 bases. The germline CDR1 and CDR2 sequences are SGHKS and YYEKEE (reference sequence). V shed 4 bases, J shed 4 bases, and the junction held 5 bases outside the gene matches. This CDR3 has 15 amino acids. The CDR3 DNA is TGTGCCAGCAGCCACCCGGGACTAGCGGGATACGAGCAGTACTTC. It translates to CASSHPGLAGYEQYF.

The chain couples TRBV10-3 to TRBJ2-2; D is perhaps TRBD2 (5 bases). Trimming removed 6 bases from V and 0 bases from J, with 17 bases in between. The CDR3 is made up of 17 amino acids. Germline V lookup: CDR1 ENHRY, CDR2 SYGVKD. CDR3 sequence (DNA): TGTGCCATCAGGGAACCGGGATTACCATCGAACACCGGGGAGCTGTTTTTT. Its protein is CAIREPGLPSNTGELFF.

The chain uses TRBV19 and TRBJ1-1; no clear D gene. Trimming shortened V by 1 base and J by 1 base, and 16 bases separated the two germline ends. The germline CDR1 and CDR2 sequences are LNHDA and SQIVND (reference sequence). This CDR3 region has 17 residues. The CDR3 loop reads CASSIVGSGRWNTEAFF. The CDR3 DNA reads TGTGCCAGTAGTATAGTGGGGTCTGGTAGGTGGAACACTGAAGCTTTCTTT.

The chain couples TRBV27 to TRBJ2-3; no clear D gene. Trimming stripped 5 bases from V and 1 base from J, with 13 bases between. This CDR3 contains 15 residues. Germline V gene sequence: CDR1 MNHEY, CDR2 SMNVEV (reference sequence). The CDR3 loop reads CASSLPRAGTDTQYF. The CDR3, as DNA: TGTGCCAGCAGTCTTCCAAGAGCCGGCACAGATACGCAGTATTTT.

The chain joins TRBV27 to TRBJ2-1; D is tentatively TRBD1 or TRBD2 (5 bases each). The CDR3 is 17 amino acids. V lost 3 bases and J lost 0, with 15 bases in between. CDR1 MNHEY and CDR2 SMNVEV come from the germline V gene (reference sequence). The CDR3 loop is CASSLFMGTSSYNEQFF. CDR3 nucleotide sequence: TGTGCCAGCAGTTTGTTTATGGGGACCAGCTCCTACAATGAGCAGTTCTTC.

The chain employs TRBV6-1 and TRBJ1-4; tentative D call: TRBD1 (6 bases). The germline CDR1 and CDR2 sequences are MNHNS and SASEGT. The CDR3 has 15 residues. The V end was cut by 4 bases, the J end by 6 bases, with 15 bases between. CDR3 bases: TGTGCCAGCAGTGTGAACAGGGACCGGGATGAAAAACTGTTTTTT. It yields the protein CASSVNRDRDEKLFF.

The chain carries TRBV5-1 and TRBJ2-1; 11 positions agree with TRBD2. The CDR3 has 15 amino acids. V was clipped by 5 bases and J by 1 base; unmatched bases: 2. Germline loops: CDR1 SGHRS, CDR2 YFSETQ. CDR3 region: CASRGLAESYNEQFF. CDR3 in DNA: TGCGCCAGCAGGGGACTAGCGGAATCCTACAATGAGCAGTTCTTC.